Below are 27 T cell receptor beta chains sequenced from a single sample in a study of blood T cell repertoires in COVID-19. The data were produced by immunoSEQ multiplex PCR, yet TCRdb's version contains in-frame clones alone and is incomplete. The data contain about 270,000 clones, 88% of them singletons. The specimen was PBMCs or T cells enriched from blood (not recorded which). Receptors originate from a woman between 50 and 59 years old who had recovered from COVID-19.

This clone was picked up one time. V usage is TRBV7-2 and J usage is TRBJ2-1; 8 bases agree with TRBD1. Germline-derived CDR1 and CDR2 are SGHTA and FQGNSA. The CDR3 totals 15 residues. The ends lost 5 bases at V and 0 bases at J; junction bases unmatched: 3. Here the CDR3 DNA reads TGTGCCAGCAGCCGCGGGACAGGCTCCTACAATGAGCAGTTCTTC. It encodes CASSRGTGSYNEQFF.

This rearrangement joins TRBV6-2 or TRBV6-3 to TRBJ2-1, with a tentative D call TRBD2 (6 bases). Germline values: CDR1 MNHEY, CDR2 SVGEGT. V was cut by 1 base and J by 0 bases, with 10 bases left in between. The CDR3 is 16 amino acids. CDR3 amino acids: CASSYWGRYSYNEQFF. The CDR3 DNA reads as TGTGCCAGCAGTTACTGGGGGAGGTACTCCTACAATGAGCAGTTCTTC.

Details on this clone: The identical CDR3 is also encoded by other nucleotide sequences in the sample. V usage is TRBV18 and J usage is TRBJ1-5; 8 bases align to TRBD1. Germline V gene data show CDR1 as KGHSH and CDR2 as LQKENI. The CDR3 spans 14 residues. After removal of 6 bases from V and 6 bases from J, the junction contained 7 bases not matched to a gene. CDR3 nucleotides: TGTGCCAGCTCCCCCGGACAGGGACTTCAGCCCCAGCATTTT. This sequence encodes CASSPGQGLQPQHF.

V and J are TRBV28 and TRBJ1-2; D gene uncertain. The length of the CDR3 is 12 residues. From germline, CDR1 is MDHEN and CDR2 SYDVKM. Trimming removed 4 bases at V and 8 bases at J, with 11 bases between. DNA of the CDR3: TGTGCCAGCAGTTGGTCCACTTCCGGCTACACCTTC. It translates to CASSWSTSGYTF.

The J gene is TRBJ2-5, the V gene TRBV27; the match to TRBD2 covers 7 bases. Per the germline V gene, CDR1 is MNHEY and CDR2 is SMNVEV (reference sequence). The J segment lost 5 bases and the V segment lost 6 bases, leaving 9 bases of the junction unmatched. The CDR3 runs 14 residues. The CDR3 nucleotides are TGTGCCAGCAGCCTTAAGAGGGGAGGGGAGACCCAGTACTTC. It yields the protein CASSLKRGGETQYF.

This chain links TRBV10-3 with TRBJ1-5, with 8 positions matching TRBD1. This CDR3 has 14 amino acids. The V and J ends lost 2 bases and 7 bases, in that order; junction bases with no gene match: 4. The V gene's germline CDR1 is ENHRY and CDR2 SYGVKD. CDR3 region: CAISEGQGGQPQHF. For the CDR3, the DNA is TGTGCCATCAGTGAGGGACAGGGTGGACAGCCCCAGCATTTT.

The V and J genes are TRBV5-6 and TRBJ1-6; D might be TRBD1 (6 bases). The V gene lost 4 bases and the J gene lost 9 bases, with 8 bases spanning the gap. Germline CDR1 reads SGHDT; CDR2 reads YYEEEE. This CDR3 has 12 amino acids. The CDR3 bases are TGTGCCAGCAGCGGCAGGGGTTCACCCCTCCACTTT. It is translated as CASSGRGSPLHF.

The V call is TRBV15, the J call TRBJ2-1; D not resolved. Trimming took off 5 bases at V and 5 bases at J, with 13 bases between the two ends. In germline, CDR1 is LNHNV, CDR2 YYDKDF (reference sequence). The CDR3 runs to 14 residues. CDR3 bases: TGTGCCACCAGCGAACTTAGACTTGACAATGAGCAGTTCTTC. As protein: CATSELRLDNEQFF.

The chain is built from TRBV5-1 and TRBJ1-1; a weak D match, TRBD1 (5 bases). V was pared by 2 bases and J by 1 base, with 9 bases between. This CDR3 is built from 14 residues. Germline V CDR1 and CDR2: SGHRS, YFSETQ. The CDR3 sequence is CASSLPGSNTEAFF. The CDR3 region has the DNA TGCGCCAGCAGCTTACCAGGGTCGAACACTGAAGCTTTCTTT.

The CDR3 sequence: CASSLGTVARQPQHF. The DNA of the CDR3 is TGTGCCAGCAGCCTCGGGACAGTAGCCCGGCAGCCCCAGCATTTT. The J gene is TRBJ1-5, the V gene TRBV3-1 (or the pseudogene TRBV3-2); 7 bases are shared with TRBD1. The CDR3 consists of 15 residues. V lost 4 bases, J lost 7 bases, and 10 bases stayed unmatched. Germline loops: CDR1 LGHDT, CDR2 YNNKEL (reference sequence).

CDR3 coding DNA: TGTGCCAGTAGTTCGGGACTAGCGGGAGCATACAATGAGCAGTTCTTC. Its translation: CASSSGLAGAYNEQFF. V usage is TRBV19 and J usage is TRBJ2-1, with 14 bases that match TRBD2. CDR3 length equals 16 residues. Unmatched junction bases numbered 4, after V lost 5 bases and J lost 4 bases. The germline CDR1 and CDR2 sequences are LNHDA and SQIVND (reference sequence).

This sequence joins TRBV18 and TRBJ2-2, with a tentative D call TRBD2 (6 bases). Between the trimmed V and J ends, which lost 1 base and 7 bases, there was a span of 10 bases. The CDR3 sequence is 14 residues long. The germline V gene has CDR1 KGHSH and CDR2 LQKENI. The CDR3 here is CASSPLQGGGELFF. As DNA, the CDR3 is TGTGCCAGCTCACCACTTCAGGGAGGCGGGGAGCTGTTTTTT.

The V gene is TRBV3-1 (or the pseudogene TRBV3-2), the J gene TRBJ1-1; D is unresolved. The CDR3 sequence is 17 residues long. Trimming shortened V by 0 bases and J by 1 base, and 15 bases separated the two germline ends. Germline lookup yields CDR1 LGHDT and CDR2 YNNKEL (reference sequence). The CDR3 region is CASSQDLRMGGNTEAFF. The DNA for the CDR3 is TGTGCCAGCAGCCAAGATTTACGAATGGGAGGGAACACTGAAGCTTTCTTT.

This sequence joins TRBV9 and TRBJ1-3; D might be TRBD1 (5 bases). V was trimmed by 0 bases and J by 3 bases, leaving 13 bases between them. CDR1 SGDLS and CDR2 YYNGEE come from the germline V gene. This CDR3 has 16 residues. This CDR3 reads CASSVGQGTGGNTIYF. Written as DNA, the CDR3 is TGTGCCAGCAGCGTAGGGCAGGGAACCGGTGGAAACACCATATATTTT.

This clone was observed a handful of times. The chain employs TRBV5-4 and TRBJ2-7; 10 nucleotides agree with TRBD2. Germline-derived CDR1 and CDR2 are SGHNT and YYREEE (reference sequence). With V trimmed by 1 base and J by 2 bases, 3 bases remained unmatched. CDR3 length equals 15 residues. In DNA, the CDR3 is TGTGCCAGCAGCTTGCATAGCGGGAGGACCTACGAGCAGTACTTC. Amino acids: CASSLHSGRTYEQYF.

The chain employs TRBV28 and TRBJ1-6, with 9 positions matching TRBD1. Germline V gene sequence: CDR1 MDHEN, CDR2 SYDVKM. This CDR3 is 14 amino acids long. V was clipped by 10 bases and J by 9 bases; unmatched bases: 10. The DNA for the CDR3 is TGTGCCACTACGACAGGGGGGATAGGTTCACCCCTCCACTTT. This encodes CATTTGGIGSPLHF.

The V and J genes are TRBV18 and TRBJ1-1; the D gene is possibly TRBD1 (5 bases). The germline CDR1 and CDR2 sequences are KGHSH and LQKENI. This CDR3 region has 14 residues. Trimming pared 3 bases from V and 5 bases from J, leaving 13 bases between. Here the CDR3 DNA reads TGTGCCAGCTCACCCCCAGGGAAGGGGACTGAAGCTTTCTTT. Translating gives CASSPPGKGTEAFF.

The chain uses TRBV6-1 and TRBJ1-3; 8 bases are shared with TRBD1. The CDR3 is 17 amino acids. Per the germline V gene, CDR1 is MNHNS and CDR2 is SASEGT. V shed 4 bases and J 4 bases; nucleotides not matched to a gene: 12. The CDR3 loop reads CASSVLGDRGPGNTIYF. As DNA, the CDR3 is TGTGCCAGCAGTGTCTTAGGTGACAGGGGACCCGGAAACACCATATATTTT.

The rearrangement links TRBV19 to TRBJ2-7; the D is unclear. The CDR3 has 15 amino acids. CDR1 and CDR2 (germline): LNHDA, SQIVND (reference sequence). Trimming left V 2 bases short and J 0 bases short, with 11 bases between. CDR3 amino acids: CASSIQPSSSYEQYF. The CDR3 coding sequence is TGTGCCAGTAGTATACAACCGAGTAGCTCCTACGAGCAGTACTTC.

The J gene is TRBJ1-5, the V gene TRBV9, with D tentatively TRBD1 (6 bases). The germline V gene encodes CDR1 SGDLS and CDR2 YYNGEE. V dropped 8 bases and J dropped 4 bases, with 13 bases sitting between them. There are 13 residues in the CDR3. The CDR3 nucleotides read TGTGCCAGGGTCGCAGGGGCAAATCAGCCCCAGCATTTT. Its protein is CARVAGANQPQHF. Complete variable domain (other parts from reference TRBV9 and TRBJ1-5): DSGVTQTPKHLITATGQRVTLRCSPRSGDLSVYWYQQSLDQGLQFLIQYYNGEERAKGNILERFSAQQFPDLHSELNLSSLELGDSALYFCARVAGANQPQHFGDGTRLSIL.

This rearrangement joins TRBV4-3 to TRBJ1-4; TRBD1 aligns across 8 bases. From germline, CDR1 is LGHNA and CDR2 YSLEER. The junction had 14 bases not matched to a gene; V was cut back by 0 bases and J by 8 bases. The CDR3 is made up of 18 amino acids. CDR3 DNA sequence: TGCGCCAGCAGCCAAGATGGCCGGACAGGGCCTACTAGGGAAAAACTGTTTTTT. Translated: CASSQDGRTGPTREKLFF.

This chain uses TRBV28 with TRBJ1-4, with D perhaps matching TRBD1 (5 bases). Deletions cut 8 bases from V and 8 bases from J, with 18 bases between. The CDR3 contains 14 residues. CDR1 is MDHEN, CDR2 SYDVKM, per germline. This chain's CDR3 is CASRGARAGEKLFF. DNA of the CDR3: TGTGCCAGCCGTGGGGCCAGGGCTGGCGAAAAACTGTTTTTT.

The J gene is TRBJ2-3, the V gene TRBV12-3 or TRBV12-4; 10 nucleotides agree with TRBD1. The junction had 2 bases not matched to a gene; V was cut back by 6 bases and J by 8 bases. The CDR3 is 12 amino acids. Here the CDR3 reads CASRGDRGTQYF. In nucleotides, the CDR3 is TGTGCCAGCAGGGGGGACAGGGGTACGCAGTATTTT.

This clone was seen once. This chain links TRBV11-3 with TRBJ2-2; 9 bases fit TRBD1. CDR3 size: 15 residues. Trimming cost V 5 bases and J 7 bases; bases outside gene matches: 8. Germline assignment: CDR1 SGHNT and CDR2 YENEEA. The CDR3 spells CASSIRQGVDGELFF. The CDR3 DNA reads TGTGCCAGCAGCATCAGACAGGGGGTGGACGGGGAGCTGTTTTTT. Supplemented by reference TRBV11-3 and TRBJ2-2, the full variable domain reads EAGVVQSPRYKIIEKKQPVAFWCNPISGHNTLYWYLQNLGQGPELLIRYENEEAVDDSQLPKDRFSAERLKGVDSTLKIQPAELGDSAVYLCASSIRQGVDGELFFGEGSRLTVL.

The chain uses TRBV11-2 and TRBJ2-1; 13 bases line up with TRBD2. The V gene end was trimmed by 5 bases and the J gene end by 6 bases; junction bases not matched to a gene: 7. This CDR3 contains 16 residues. Looked up from germline, CDR1 is SGHAT and CDR2 is FQNNGV. The CDR3: CASSTRTSGRVNEQFF. The CDR3, as DNA: TGTGCCAGCAGCACCCGGACTAGCGGGAGAGTCAATGAGCAGTTCTTC.

This sequence joins TRBV28 and TRBJ2-2, with 7 bases fitting TRBD2. The V and J ends lost 7 bases and 3 bases, in that order; junction bases with no gene match: 5. Per germline, CDR1 MDHEN and CDR2 SYDVKM. CDR3 length: 14 residues. In nucleotides, the CDR3 is TGTGCCAGCACCCCGGGGGGATACACCGGGGAGCTGTTTTTT. Its protein is CASTPGGYTGELFF.

V is TRBV30 and J is TRBJ1-2; D uncertain. Looked up from germline, CDR1 is GTSNPN and CDR2 is SVGIG (reference sequence). This CDR3 is 12 amino acids long. The V end was cut by 0 bases, the J end by 7 bases, with 9 bases between. In nucleotides, the CDR3 is TGTGCCTGGAGTGTAAGTCTACTTGGCTACACCTTC. Protein: CAWSVSLLGYTF.